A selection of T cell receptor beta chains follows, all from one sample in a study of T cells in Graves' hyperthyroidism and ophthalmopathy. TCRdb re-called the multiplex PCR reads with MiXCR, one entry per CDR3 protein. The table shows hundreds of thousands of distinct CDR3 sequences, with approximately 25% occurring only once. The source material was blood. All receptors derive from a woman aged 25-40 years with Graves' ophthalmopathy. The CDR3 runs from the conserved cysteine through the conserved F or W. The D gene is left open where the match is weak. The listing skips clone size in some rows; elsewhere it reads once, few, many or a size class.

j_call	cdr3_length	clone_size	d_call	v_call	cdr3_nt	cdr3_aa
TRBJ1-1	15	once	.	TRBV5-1	TGCGCCAGCAGCTCCAGGATCAACCGAAACACTGAAGCTTTCTTT	CASSSRINRNTEAFF
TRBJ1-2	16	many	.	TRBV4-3	TGCGCCAGCAGCCAAGATCCTCTCGCAGGGGCAAGGGGCTACACCTTC	CASSQDPLAGARGYTF
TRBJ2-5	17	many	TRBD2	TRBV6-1	TGTGCCAGCAGTCCCCCCGGGGCTAGCGGGGGTGGGGAGACCCAGTACTTC	CASSPPGASGGGETQYF
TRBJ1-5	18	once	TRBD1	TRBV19	TGTGCCAGTAGTATACTGGGACAGAGACGTTATAGCAATCGGCCCCAGCATTTT	CASSILGQRRYSNRPQHF
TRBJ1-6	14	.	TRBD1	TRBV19	TGTGCCAGTACCCCGGACAGGGTCAATTCACCCCTCCACTTT	CASTPDRVNSPLHF
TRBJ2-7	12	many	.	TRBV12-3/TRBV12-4	TGTGCCAGCAGTTTGGTAGAGAACGAGCAGTACTTC	CASSLVENEQYF
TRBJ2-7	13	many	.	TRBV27	TGTGCCAGCAGTTGGGCAGGGCCCTACGAGCAGTACTTC	CASSWAGPYEQYF
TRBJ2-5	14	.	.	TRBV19	TGTGCCAGTAAGAGGACAGTGGGACAAGAGACCCAGTACTTC	CASKRTVGQETQYF
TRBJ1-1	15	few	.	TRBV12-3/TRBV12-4	TGTGCCAGTCCGAGCCCGGGGGCGAGGAACACTGAAGCTTTCTTT	CASPSPGARNTEAFF
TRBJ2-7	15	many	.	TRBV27	TGTGCCAGCAGTTGGGAAGTTTCGGGGCTTTGGGAGCAGTACTTC	CASSWEVSGLWEQYF
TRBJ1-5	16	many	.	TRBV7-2	TGTGCCAGCAGCTTAGCAGGGGCGGTTGGCAATCAGCCCCAGCATTTT	CASSLAGAVGNQPQHF
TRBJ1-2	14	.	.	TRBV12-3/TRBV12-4	TGTGCCAGCAGTGGACAGAGTTCGGTCTATGGCTACACCTTC	CASSGQSSVYGYTF
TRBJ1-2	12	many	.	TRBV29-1	TGCAGCGTTGCCCCCGGGAACTATGGCTACACCTTC	CSVAPGNYGYTF
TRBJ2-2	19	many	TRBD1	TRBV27	TGTGCCAGCAGTTTAAGGCACCCAGGGGGCGTGGGAGGCACCGGGGAGCTGTTTTTT	CASSLRHPGGVGGTGELFF
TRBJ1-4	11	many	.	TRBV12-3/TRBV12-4	TGTGCCAGCAGTCTGATAGAAAAACTGTTTTTT	CASSLIEKLFF
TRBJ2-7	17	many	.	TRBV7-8	TGTGCCAGCAGCCCTCCCGGGGCAGCCCTGGAGCTCTACGAGCAGTACTTC	CASSPPGAALELYEQYF
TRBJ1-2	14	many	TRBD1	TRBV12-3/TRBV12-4	TGTGCCAGCCGGTCGACAGGGGACTACTATGGCTACACCTTC	CASRSTGDYYGYTF
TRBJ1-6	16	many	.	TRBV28	TGTGCCAGCAGTACGGACGGGAGCTCCTATAATTCACCCCTCCACTTT	CASSTDGSSYNSPLHF
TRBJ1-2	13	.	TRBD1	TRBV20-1	TGCAGTGCAAAGACAGGGATTCACTATGGCTTCACCTTC	CSAKTGIHYGFTF
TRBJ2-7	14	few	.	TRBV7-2	TGTGCCAGCAGCGCTGGTGACTCCAAGTACGAGCAGTACTTC	CASSAGDSKYEQYF
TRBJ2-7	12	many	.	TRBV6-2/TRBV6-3	TGTGCCAGCAGTGCTGTCAGATACGAGCAGTACTTC	CASSAVRYEQYF
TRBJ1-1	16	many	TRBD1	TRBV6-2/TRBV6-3	TGTGCCAGCAGTTACGGACGTGCAGGACAGGGTATAGCAGCTTTCTTT	CASSYGRAGQGIAAFF
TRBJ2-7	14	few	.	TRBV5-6	TGTGCCAGCAGCTCGGGTGACAGCCGATACGAGCAGTACTTC	CASSSGDSRYEQYF
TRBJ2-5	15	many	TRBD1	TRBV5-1	TGCGCCAGCAGCTTGGAGGCAGGGGGAGAAGAGACCCAGTACTTC	CASSLEAGGEETQYF
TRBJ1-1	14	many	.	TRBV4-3	TGCGCCAGCAGCCAACTAGAGGGTAGGACTGAAGCTTTCTTT	CASSQLEGRTEAFF
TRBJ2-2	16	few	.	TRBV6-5	TGTGCCAGCAGTTATCGGCAGGGCTCAAACACCGGGGAGCTGTTTTTT	CASSYRQGSNTGELFF
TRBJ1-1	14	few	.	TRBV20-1	TGCAGTGCAACATTCCGACTATTGAACACTGAAGCTTTCTTT	CSATFRLLNTEAFF
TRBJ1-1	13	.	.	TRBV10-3	TGTGCCATCAGTGAGTCTGGGAAAACTGAAGCTTTCTTT	CAISESGKTEAFF
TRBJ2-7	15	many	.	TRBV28	TGTGCCAGCAGTTTTGGGGCAGCAAGAGGGGGGGAGCAGTACTTC	CASSFGAARGGEQYF
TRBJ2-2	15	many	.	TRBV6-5	TGTGCCAGCAGTTGGGCATCTGGAAACACCGGGGAGCTGTTTTTT	CASSWASGNTGELFF
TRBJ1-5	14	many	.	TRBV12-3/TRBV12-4	TGTGCCAGCGCCTTTGGGGACGCCGAGCAGCCCCAGCATTTT	CASAFGDAEQPQHF
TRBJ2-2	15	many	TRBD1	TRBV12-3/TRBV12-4	TGTGCCAGCATAGGGGACAGGGGCGGAACCGGGGAGCTGTTTTTT	CASIGDRGGTGELFF
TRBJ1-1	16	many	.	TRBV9	TGTGCCAGCAGCGTGGGGAATGTGGACGGGGACACTGAAGCTTTCTTT	CASSVGNVDGDTEAFF
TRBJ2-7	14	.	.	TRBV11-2	TGTGCCAGCAGTGGAGGTGGAGCTTCCTACGAGCAGTACTTC	CASSGGGASYEQYF
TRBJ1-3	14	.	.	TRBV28	TGTGCCAGCAGTACCCAGGCCTCTGGAAACACCATATATTTT	CASSTQASGNTIYF
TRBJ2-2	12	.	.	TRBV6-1	TGTGCCAGCAGATCAGGGACCGGGGAGCTGTTTTTT	CASRSGTGELFF
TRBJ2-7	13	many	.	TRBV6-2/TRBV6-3	TGTGCCAGCAGTTACTCGAACGCTGGAGAGCAGTACTTC	CASSYSNAGEQYF
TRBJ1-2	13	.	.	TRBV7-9	TGTGCCAGCAGCTTTGGGGACGGGGCTGGCTACACCTTC	CASSFGDGAGYTF
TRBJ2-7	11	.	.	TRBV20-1	TGCAGTGCTGGACCCCTGGCCGAGCAGTACTTC	CSAGPLAEQYF
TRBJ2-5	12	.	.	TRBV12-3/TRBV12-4	TGTGCCAGCAGTGCGGCGCTGGAGACCCAGTACTTC	CASSAALETQYF
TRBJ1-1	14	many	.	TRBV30	TGTGCCTGGACTCCTCGACAGGAGAACACTGAAGCTTTCTTT	CAWTPRQENTEAFF
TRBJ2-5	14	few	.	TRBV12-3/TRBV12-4	TGTGCCAGCAGTCAACCTTACAGGGAAGAGACCCAGTACTTC	CASSQPYREETQYF
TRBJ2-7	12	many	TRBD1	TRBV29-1	TGCAGCGTTGAAGCCAGGGGGAACGAGCAGTACTTC	CSVEARGNEQYF